The source of this T cell receptor beta chain is a study of blood T cell repertoires in COVID-19. Study-level background: Sites in the United States, Italy and Spain provided acute and convalescent COVID-19 samples. T cells, B-cell-depleted T cells, or PBMCs supplied cDNA or gDNA.

Trimming took 4 bases from V and 8 from J, leaving 3 bases between them. This CDR3 comprises 10 residues. Germline CDR1 is MDHEN and CDR2 is SYDVKM. TCRdb's copy holds only in-frame clones and misses some; the assay was immunoSEQ multiplex PCR. The sample has around 250,000 clones; roughly nine tenths are singletons. Sequencing was carried out using peripheral blood. The sequence was obtained from a man aged 35 to 55 with active or convalescent COVID-19. This chain links TRBV28 with TRBJ1-5; D gene ambiguous. The CDR3 nucleotides are TGTGCCAGCAGTTCTGAGCCCCAGCATTTT. The encoded protein is CASSSEPQHF. The full variable domain, rest sourced from reference TRBV28 and TRBJ1-5, is DVKVTQSSRYLVKRTGEKVFLECVQDMDHENMFWYRQDPGLGLRLIYFSYDVKMKEKGDIPEGYSVSREKKERFSLILESASTNQTSMYLCASSSEPQHFGDGTRLSIL.